A single sample is the source of the 29 T cell receptor beta chains below, sequenced in a study of T cell responses to AZD1222 COVID-19 vaccine. The repertoire was sequenced with immunoSEQ multiplex PCR; TCRdb's copy has only in-frame clones and lacks some. The sample shows 120,000 to 150,000 clones, roughly 86% of them seen only once. The sequences come from peripheral blood, collected 28 days after the second dose of the MenACWY control vaccine. The receptors originated from an adult who received the MenACWY meningococcal vaccine as a control.

The chain combines TRBV5-8 with TRBJ1-1, with TRBD1 identical over 8 bases. CDR1 and CDR2 from the germline V gene are SGHTS and YDEGEE. This CDR3 comprises 16 residues. The junction had 13 bases not matched to a gene; V was cut back by 5 bases and J by 4 bases. The CDR3 region has the DNA TGTGCCAGCAGGAGTCGGACAGGGACGGGGGGCACTGAAGCTTTCTTT. Encoded protein: CASRSRTGTGGTEAFF.

V and J are TRBV11-2 and TRBJ1-6; TRBD1 might be the D (5 bases). Germline V CDR1 and CDR2: SGHAT, FQNNGV. The V end lost 1 base, the J end lost 8 bases, and 15 bases lay between the germline ends. This CDR3 region has 16 residues. CDR3 in DNA: TGTGCCAGCAGCTTAGCCGGTACAGGCACATATTCACCCCTCCACTTT. This codes for CASSLAGTGTYSPLHF.

V gene TRBV6-5 combines with J gene TRBJ1-4; TRBD1 agrees at 7 bases. The CDR3 is made up of 13 amino acids. Germline trimming cut 8 bases from V and 4 bases from J; bases unmatched to any gene: 4. From germline, CDR1 is MNHEY and CDR2 SVGAGI. Here the CDR3 DNA reads TGTGCCAGCCAGGGGACAGTTAATGAAAAACTGTTTTTT. Its translation: CASQGTVNEKLFF.

The rearrangement links TRBV6-2 or TRBV6-3 to TRBJ1-1, with D unresolved. Germline V CDR1 and CDR2: MNHEY, SVGEGT. The V and J ends lost 2 bases and 0 bases respectively, with 7 bases between them. This CDR3 is 14 amino acids long. The CDR3 DNA is TGTGCCAGCAGTTACAGGCTCATGAACACTGAAGCTTTCTTT. Residues: CASSYRLMNTEAFF.

The chain combines TRBV11-3 with TRBJ2-7, with unresolved D. Trimming removed 3 bases at V and 2 bases at J, with 5 bases between. Germline V gene data show CDR1 as SGHNT and CDR2 as YENEEA. The CDR3 runs to 12 residues. The CDR3 sequence: CASSFPPYEQYF. The DNA of the CDR3 is TGTGCCAGCAGCTTTCCTCCCTACGAGCAGTACTTC.

The gene calls are TRBV7-2 and TRBJ2-7, with D perhaps matching TRBD1 (6 bases). V was pared by 7 bases and J by 1 base, with 14 bases between. Germline CDR1 and CDR2: SGHTA and FQGNSA. The CDR3 covers 14 residues. CDR3 loop: CASKLQGNSYEQYF. DNA of the CDR3: TGTGCCAGCAAACTACAGGGTAATTCCTACGAGCAGTACTTC.

The chain employs TRBV2 and TRBJ1-3, with 7 nucleotides matching TRBD1. In germline, CDR1 is SNHLY, CDR2 FYNNEI. This CDR3 contains 16 residues. V trimming: 2 bases; J trimming: 0 bases; junction bases outside the gene matches: 4. The CDR3 nucleotides read TGTGCCAGCAGTGAACAGGGGGTCTACTCTGGAAACACCATATATTTT. It is translated as CASSEQGVYSGNTIYF.

The chain joins TRBV2 to TRBJ1-1, with no clear D. V lost 6 bases, J lost 5 bases, and 13 bases lay in between. Germline V CDR1 and CDR2: SNHLY, FYNNEI. The CDR3 runs 13 residues. CDR3: CASRGEGLTEAFF. The CDR3 DNA is TGTGCCAGCAGGGGCGAAGGGTTGACTGAAGCTTTCTTT.

The rearrangement links TRBV6-2 or TRBV6-3 to TRBJ1-5, with D perhaps TRBD1 (6 bases). CDR1 and CDR2 (germline): MNHEY, SVGEGT. The CDR3 totals 14 residues. The V end was cut by 0 bases, the J end by 7 bases, with 10 bases between. This CDR3 is CASSYSTGRQPQHF. CDR3 nucleotide sequence: TGTGCCAGCAGTTACTCAACAGGGAGACAGCCCCAGCATTTT.

The chain is built from TRBV6-4 and TRBJ1-1, with D unclear. Deletions cut 4 bases from V and 0 bases from J, with 6 bases between. This CDR3 contains 13 residues. CDR1 is MRHNA and CDR2 is SNTAGT in the germline V gene. CDR3 residues: CASSVRVNTEAFF. Here the CDR3 DNA reads TGTGCCAGCAGTGTTCGGGTGAACACTGAAGCTTTCTTT.

The chain combines TRBV19 with TRBJ2-5; D may correspond to TRBD1 or TRBD2 (5 bases each). The CDR3 consists of 15 residues. Trimming removed 3 bases from V and 1 base from J, with 12 bases in between. From germline, CDR1 is LNHDA and CDR2 SQIVND (reference sequence). CDR3 coding DNA: TGTGCCAGTAGTATTCTGTCGGGACCCCAAGAGACCCAGTACTTC. It translates to CASSILSGPQETQYF.

The genes are TRBV12-5 and TRBJ1-1; D is ambiguous. Trimming took off 8 bases at V and 6 bases at J, with 13 bases between the two ends. CDR3 length: 12 amino acids. Per the germline V gene, CDR1 is LGHNT and CDR2 is FRNRAP. The CDR3 sequence is CASLGPGSEAFF. CDR3 nucleotide sequence: TGTGCTAGTCTTGGGCCGGGATCTGAAGCTTTCTTT.

The gene calls are TRBV20-1 and TRBJ1-2, with D unclear. Germline lookup yields CDR1 DFQATT and CDR2 SNEGSKA (reference sequence). The CDR3 is 12 amino acids. V dropped 3 bases and J dropped 4 bases, with 9 bases sitting between them. DNA of the CDR3: TGCAGTGCTAGTAGGTCGGTCTATGGCTACACCTTC. Translation gives CSASRSVYGYTF.

J is TRBJ2-4 and V is TRBV11-3, with TRBD1 matching 8 bases. The CDR3 spans 16 residues. With V trimmed by 5 bases and J by 0 bases, 6 bases remained unmatched. CDR1 is SGHNT, CDR2 YENEEA, per germline. The CDR3 loop reads CASSRNRGRAKNIQYF. CDR3 bases: TGTGCCAGCAGCCGGAACAGGGGGAGAGCCAAAAACATTCAGTACTTC.

This chain joins TRBV7-2 and TRBJ1-6; TRBD1 agrees at 8 bases. V shed 5 bases, J shed 6 bases, and the junction held 12 bases outside the gene matches. The CDR3 is 17 residues long. From germline, CDR1 is SGHTA and CDR2 FQGNSA. The CDR3 region has the DNA TGTGCCAGCAGCCTAAACAACCGGGACAGGACTAATTCACCCCTCCACTTT. Translated, it gives CASSLNNRDRTNSPLHF.

By proportion, this clone is medium-sized (0.01 to 0.1%). V and J are TRBV4-1 and TRBJ1-1; D is unresolved. Trimming took 1 base from V and 3 from J, leaving 3 bases between them. Germline CDR1 MGHRA, CDR2 YSYEKL. CDR3 length: 12 amino acids. The CDR3 nucleotides read TGCGCCAGCAGCCAAGGGTACACTGAAGCTTTCTTT. Translation gives CASSQGYTEAFF.

This clone was found once. At one boundary the junction diverges from the germline segment, which might be a read error. V is TRBV7-7 and J is TRBJ2-3; D unclear. Germline V CDR1 and CDR2: SSHAT, FNYEAQ (reference sequence). The CDR3 is made up of 14 amino acids. For the CDR3, the DNA is TGTGCTAGCAGCCCTCTGCCTCCATTAGATACGCAGTATTTT. Translated, it gives CASSPLPPLDTQYF. The variable domain in full, completed from reference TRBV7-7 and TRBJ2-3, reads GAGVSQSPRYKVTKRGQDVTLRCDPISSHATLYWYQQALGQGPEFLTYFNYEAQPDKSGLPSDRFSAERPEGSISTLTIQRTEQRDSAMYRCASSPLPPLDTQYFGPGTRLTVL.

This clone was observed once. The chain is built from TRBV5-1 and TRBJ2-3; TRBD2 aligns across 9 bases. V trimming: 1 base; J trimming: 2 bases; junction bases outside the gene matches: 8. The CDR3 spans 17 residues. Germline CDR1 reads SGHRS; CDR2 reads YFSETQ. The chain's CDR3 is CASSLSASGKYTDTQYF. The DNA of the CDR3 is TGCGCCAGCAGCTTGTCGGCTAGCGGGAAATACACAGATACGCAGTATTTT. Full variable domain (missing parts from reference TRBV5-1 and TRBJ2-3): KAGVTQTPRYLIKTRGQQVTLSCSPISGHRSVSWYQQTPGQGLQFLFEYFSETQRNKGNFPGRFSGRQFSNSRSEMNVSTLELGDSALYLCASSLSASGKYTDTQYFGPGTRLTVL.

This clone appeared once. The V and J genes are TRBV6-6 and TRBJ2-3; 13 bases are a match to TRBD2. V gave up 5 bases and J gave up 5 bases; unmatched junction bases: 10. Germline-derived CDR1 and CDR2 are MNHNY and SVGAGI (reference sequence). This CDR3 contains 17 residues. Here the CDR3 reads CASSRGTSGRALDTQYF. CDR3 coding DNA: TGTGCCAGCAGTCGTGGTACTAGCGGGAGGGCCCTAGATACGCAGTATTTT.

The chain recombines TRBV9 with TRBJ1-2; D perhaps matches TRBD1 (6 bases). Trimming took off 0 bases at V and 5 bases at J, with 8 bases between the two ends. In germline, CDR1 is SGDLS, CDR2 YYNGEE. This CDR3 region has 13 residues. This CDR3 reads CASSVATGYGYTF. The CDR3 coding sequence is TGTGCCAGCAGCGTAGCTACAGGGTATGGCTACACCTTC.

The J gene is TRBJ1-1, the V gene TRBV6-6; tentatively, D is TRBD1 (5 bases). Germline V gene sequence: CDR1 MNHNY, CDR2 SVGAGI (reference sequence). Trimming stripped 6 bases from V and 7 bases from J, with 18 bases between. CDR3 length: 14 residues. The CDR3 spells CASRSNQGPGEAFF. In nucleotides, the CDR3 is TGTGCCAGCAGGTCGAATCAGGGACCCGGTGAAGCTTTCTTT.

This clone came up once. The rearrangement links TRBV12-5 to TRBJ1-1; D gene unclear. Germline loops: CDR1 LGHNT, CDR2 FRNRAP. The length of the CDR3 is 13 residues. V was clipped by 3 bases and J by 1 base, with 6 bases between them. The CDR3 DNA reads TGTGCTAGTGGTTTACCCTCGAACACTGAAGCTTTCTTT. It is translated as CASGLPSNTEAFF.

This chain joins TRBV18 and TRBJ1-3, with D unclear. CDR3 length: 13 residues. Germline lookup yields CDR1 KGHSH and CDR2 LQKENI. Deletions cut 2 bases from V and 5 bases from J, with 7 bases between. CDR3 sequence reads: CASSPGTRNTIYF. As DNA, the CDR3 is TGTGCCAGCTCACCAGGTACCAGAAACACCATATATTTT.

The chain employs TRBV14 and TRBJ1-6; 8 bases agree with TRBD1. The CDR3 consists of 17 residues. CDR1 and CDR2 (germline): SGHDN, FVKESK. V was pared by 3 bases and J by 0 bases, with 4 bases of the junction left unmatched. CDR3 residues: CASSHRTGSSYNSPLHF. In DNA, the CDR3 is TGTGCCAGCAGCCACCGGACAGGGAGCTCCTATAATTCACCCCTCCACTTT.

The chain employs TRBV4-1 and TRBJ2-1; D remains unclear. Trimming cost V 1 base and J 0 bases, with 13 bases left between them. In germline, CDR1 is MGHRA, CDR2 YSYEKL. The CDR3 extends over 17 amino acids. This chain's CDR3 is CASSQVPSKSSYNEQFF. For the CDR3, the DNA is TGCGCCAGCAGCCAAGTCCCATCCAAGAGCTCCTACAATGAGCAGTTCTTC.

The V gene is TRBV5-4, the J gene TRBJ2-7, with 7 bases identical to TRBD2. Germline V gene sequence: CDR1 SGHNT, CDR2 YYREEE (reference sequence). This CDR3 has 15 residues. Trimming removed 1 base from V and 2 bases from J; junction bases left unmatched: 6. CDR3 DNA sequence: TGTGCCAGCAGCTTGAGCGGGATGGGGACCTACGAGCAGTACTTC. Its translation: CASSLSGMGTYEQYF.

The chain uses TRBV5-1 and TRBJ1-1; D gene uncertain. Germline assignment: CDR1 SGHRS and CDR2 YFSETQ. V dropped 4 bases and J dropped 1 base, with 2 bases sitting between them. The CDR3 has 11 amino acids. This CDR3 is CASSGNTEAFF. The DNA for the CDR3 is TGCGCCAGCAGCGGGAACACTGAAGCTTTCTTT. Full variable domain (remainder filled in from reference TRBV5-1 and TRBJ1-1): KAGVTQTPRYLIKTRGQQVTLSCSPISGHRSVSWYQQTPGQGLQFLFEYFSETQRNKGNFPGRFSGRQFSNSRSEMNVSTLELGDSALYLCASSGNTEAFFGQGTRLTVV.

This clone was counted between two and nine times. This chain links TRBV30 with TRBJ1-3, with 10 nucleotides matching TRBD1. Germline CDR1 reads GTSNPN; CDR2 reads SVGIG (reference sequence). The junction had 4 bases not matched to a gene; V was cut back by 1 base and J by 4 bases. The CDR3 has 15 amino acids. CDR3 nucleotides: TGTGCCTGGAGTGGTGACAGGGGGCACGGAAACACCATATATTTT. Its translation is CAWSGDRGHGNTIYF.

This rearrangement joins TRBV3-1 (or the pseudogene TRBV3-2) to TRBJ1-2; a weak D match, TRBD1 (6 bases). CDR1 and CDR2 (germline): LGHDT, YNNKEL (reference sequence). The CDR3 extends over 14 amino acids. With 1 base removed from V and 1 base from J, the gap between germline ends came to 7 bases. The CDR3 loop is CASSQVGGNYGYTF. Here the CDR3 DNA reads TGTGCCAGCAGCCAAGTAGGGGGTAACTATGGCTACACCTTC.